Each of the 9 T cell receptor beta chains below was sequenced from the same sample in a study of radiation and T cells in renal cell carcinoma. Using immunoSEQ multiplex PCR, the repertoire was profiled, and TCRdb retains in-frame clones only, with some absent. The sample contains about 77,000 clones, approximately 87% of which appear only once. Indicated time point: blood 4 weeks post-SBRT, at nephrectomy. The treatment is: 15 Gy SBRT to primary tumor, nephrectomy 4 weeks later. The material sequenced was blood, taken from a patient whose treatment included radiotherapy and nephrectomy. These receptors all come from a woman aged 60 to 75 with renal cell carcinoma.

The chain couples TRBV19 to TRBJ1-2; 10 bases line up with TRBD1. The CDR3 spans 13 residues. V lost 9 bases and J lost 6; bases outside the gene matches: 7. Germline V lookup: CDR1 LNHDA, CDR2 SQIVND (reference sequence). This CDR3 is CASRTGTGDGYTF. DNA for the CDR3: TGTGCCAGCCGCACCGGGACAGGGGATGGCTACACCTTC. Using reference TRBV19 and TRBJ1-2 for the parts outside the CDR3, the full variable domain is DGGITQSPKYLFRKEGQNVTLSCEQNLNHDAMYWYRQDPGQGLRLIYYSQIVNDFQKGDIAEGYSVSREKKESFPLTVTSAQKNPTAFYLCASRTGTGDGYTFGSGTRLTVV.

V gene TRBV7-9 combines with J gene TRBJ2-5; no clear D. CDR3 length: 14 residues. Germline CDR1 SEHNR, CDR2 FQNEAQ (reference sequence). The V end lost 3 bases, the J end lost 3 bases, and 11 bases lay between the germline ends. CDR3 loop: CASSFGPPEETQYF. CDR3 nucleotide sequence: TGTGCCAGCAGCTTCGGGCCGCCTGAAGAGACCCAGTACTTC.

This chain joins TRBV7-2 and TRBJ2-7, with TRBD1 matching 8 bases. Germline CDR1 SGHTA, CDR2 FQGNSA. The J segment lost 3 bases and the V segment lost 5 bases, leaving 9 bases of the junction unmatched. CDR3 length: 15 amino acids. The CDR3 region is CASSKSTGVNYEQYF. CDR3 nucleotide sequence: TGTGCCAGCAGCAAGTCGACAGGGGTTAACTACGAGCAGTACTTC.

The chain has TRBV30 and TRBJ1-3; unclear D gene. Germline V gene data show CDR1 as GTSNPN and CDR2 as SVGIG (reference sequence). Trimming removed 4 bases from V and 0 bases from J, with 7 bases in between. The CDR3 contains 13 residues. CDR3 sequence: CAWNSFSGNTIYF. CDR3 DNA: TGTGCCTGGAATTCCTTCTCTGGAAACACCATATATTTT.

For this clone: Germline and junction disagree at one end, which may indicate a read error. The J gene is TRBJ2-7, the V gene TRBV2; D unclear. The CDR3 totals 14 residues. Germline loops: CDR1 SNHLY, CDR2 FYNNEI. The CDR3 is CASSETLTVARVDF. CDR3 sequence (DNA): TGTGCCAGCAGTGAAACCCTGACGGTAGCTAGGGTTGACTTC.

The chain couples TRBV25-1 to TRBJ1-4; no definite D call. V was clipped by 3 bases and J by 3 bases, with 14 bases between them. Germline V CDR1 and CDR2: MGHDK, SYGVNS. The CDR3 spans 16 residues. CDR3 in amino acids: CASSDMAGGPNEKLFF. CDR3 nucleotide sequence: TGTGCCAGCAGTGATATGGCGGGCGGGCCTAATGAAAAACTGTTTTTT.

This clone appeared a few times. The chain carries TRBV21-1 and TRBJ2-7. TRBV21-1 is a recognized pseudogene. This CDR3 has 11 residues. This CDR3 reads CASSPRNEQYF. CDR3 coding DNA: TGTGCCAGCAGCCCCCGGAACGAGCAGTACTTC.

This rearrangement joins TRBV30 to TRBJ2-5; unclear D gene. CDR1 and CDR2 from the germline V gene are GTSNPN and SVGIG (reference sequence). The CDR3 runs to 12 residues. Trimming shortened V by 2 bases and J by 4 bases, and 8 bases separated the two germline ends. The CDR3 coding sequence is TGTGCCTGGAGTTACGGGCGAGAGACCCAGTACTTC. Protein sequence: CAWSYGRETQYF.

The chain couples TRBV6-5 to TRBJ1-3; a weak D match, TRBD1 (5 bases). Germline V gene data show CDR1 as MNHEY and CDR2 as SVGAGI. Trimming stripped 5 bases from V and 6 bases from J, with 5 bases between. This CDR3 is built from 11 residues. CDR3 sequence reads: CASSGQNTIYF. The CDR3 DNA reads TGTGCCAGCAGTGGACAAAACACCATATATTTT.